The rows below give T cell receptor beta chains drawn from one sample of a study of CD8+CD57+ T cells in acquired aplastic anemia. TCRdb fed the reads into MiXCR, producing one record per CDR3 protein. In the table there are about 150,000 distinct CDR3 sequences, just over 50% of which are singletons. Sequences were obtained from sorted CD4+, CD8+, or CD8+CD57+ T cells (not recorded which) from PBMCs. These receptors originate from a human donor with aplastic anemia. CDR3s include the opening cysteine and the closing phenylalanine or tryptophan. D genes are given only for firm matches. Clone sizes are given selectively: once, few, many, or a class where the clone is expanded.

J gene: TRBJ2-3; clone size: -; V gene: TRBV10-3; D gene: -; CDR3 protein: CASSETMEGADTQYF; CDR3 DNA: TGTGCCAGCAGTGAGACGATGGAAGGGGCAGATACGCAGTATTTT
J gene: TRBJ2-3; clone size: -; V gene: TRBV24-1; D gene: -; CDR3 protein: CATSGDTGADTQYF; CDR3 DNA: TGTGCCACCAGTGGGGACACCGGCGCAGATACGCAGTATTTT
J gene: TRBJ1-1; clone size: -; V gene: TRBV20-1; D gene: -; CDR3 protein: CSARSVRMNTEAFF; CDR3 DNA: TGCAGTGCTAGATCGGTGAGAATGAACACTGAAGCTTTCTTT
J gene: TRBJ2-5; clone size: -; V gene: TRBV20-1; D gene: -; CDR3 protein: CSAHRANQETQYF; CDR3 DNA: TGCAGTGCCCACCGGGCCAACCAAGAGACCCAGTACTTC
J gene: TRBJ2-7; clone size: -; V gene: TRBV7-9; D gene: -; CDR3 protein: CASSFPLREQYF; CDR3 DNA: TGTGCCAGCAGCTTCCCACTACGCGAGCAGTACTTC
J gene: TRBJ2-7; clone size: -; V gene: TRBV15; D gene: TRBD1; CDR3 protein: CATSSPHRDRSRYEQYF; CDR3 DNA: TGTGCCACCAGCAGCCCGCACAGGGACAGGTCTCGCTACGAGCAGTACTTC
J gene: TRBJ2-7; clone size: many; V gene: TRBV5-4; D gene: -; CDR3 protein: CASSLESYEQYF; CDR3 DNA: TGTGCCAGCAGCTTGGAAAGCTACGAGCAGTACTTC
J gene: TRBJ2-2; clone size: many; V gene: TRBV9; D gene: TRBD2; CDR3 protein: CASSGIGGGGTGELFF; CDR3 DNA: TGTGCCAGCAGCGGAATCGGGGGGGGAGGGACCGGGGAGCTGTTTTTT
J gene: TRBJ2-7; clone size: -; V gene: TRBV20-1; D gene: -; CDR3 protein: CSAVGLPPSEQYF; CDR3 DNA: TGCAGTGCCGTTGGCCTACCCCCCTCCGAGCAGTACTTC
J gene: TRBJ2-1; clone size: -; V gene: TRBV6-2/TRBV6-3; D gene: TRBD2; CDR3 protein: CASSYPQSSGVYNEQFF; CDR3 DNA: TGTGCCAGCAGTTACCCCCAGAGTAGCGGGGTCTACAATGAGCAGTTCTTC
J gene: TRBJ1-1; clone size: -; V gene: TRBV27; D gene: -; CDR3 protein: CASRPMTLNAEAFF; CDR3 DNA: TGTGCCAGCAGGCCGATGACCTTGAACGCTGAAGCTTTCTTT
J gene: TRBJ2-7; clone size: -; V gene: TRBV6-1; D gene: TRBD2; CDR3 protein: CASRELAGAGTYEQYF; CDR3 DNA: TGTGCCAGCAGGGAACTAGCGGGGGCCGGGACCTACGAGCAGTACTTC
J gene: TRBJ1-2; clone size: -; V gene: TRBV29-1; D gene: -; CDR3 protein: CSVEVTGGNYGYTF; CDR3 DNA: TGCAGCGTTGAAGTAACCGGGGGAAACTATGGCTACACCTTC
J gene: TRBJ1-1; clone size: many; V gene: TRBV4-1; D gene: TRBD1; CDR3 protein: CASSLDRETEAFF; CDR3 DNA: TGCGCCAGCAGCCTAGACAGGGAAACTGAAGCTTTCTTT
J gene: TRBJ1-1; clone size: many; V gene: TRBV7-6; D gene: -; CDR3 protein: CASSPTGSGGTEAFF; CDR3 DNA: TGTGCCAGCAGCCCGACCGGGTCCGGGGGCACTGAAGCTTTCTTT
J gene: TRBJ2-7; clone size: few; V gene: TRBV12-3/TRBV12-4; D gene: TRBD1; CDR3 protein: CASSAWDRPRYEQYF; CDR3 DNA: TGTGCCAGCAGCGCATGGGACAGGCCTAGGTATGAGCAGTACTTC
J gene: TRBJ2-3; clone size: -; V gene: TRBV15; D gene: TRBD1; CDR3 protein: CATSISPGQGKDTQYF; CDR3 DNA: TGTGCCACCAGCATATCGCCGGGACAGGGGAAAGATACGCAGTATTTT
J gene: TRBJ2-7; clone size: many; V gene: TRBV3-1; D gene: -; CDR3 protein: CASSYGTSDEQYF; CDR3 DNA: TGTGCCAGCAGTTACGGGACATCGGACGAGCAGTACTTC
J gene: TRBJ2-7; clone size: -; V gene: TRBV19; D gene: -; CDR3 protein: CASSIQGSYEQYF; CDR3 DNA: TGTGCCAGTAGTATTCAGGGTTCCTACGAGCAGTACTTC
J gene: TRBJ2-1; clone size: once; V gene: TRBV7-2; D gene: -; CDR3 protein: CASSPRNEQFF; CDR3 DNA: TGTGCCAGCAGCCCCCGTAATGAGCAGTTCTTC
J gene: TRBJ1-5; clone size: -; V gene: TRBV10-3; D gene: TRBD1; CDR3 protein: CAINRDRDNQPQHF; CDR3 DNA: TGTGCCATTAACCGGGACAGGGACAATCAGCCCCAGCATTTT
J gene: TRBJ1-1; clone size: many; V gene: TRBV20-1; D gene: -; CDR3 protein: CSARSENTEAFF; CDR3 DNA: TGCAGTGCTAGATCTGAGAACACTGAAGCTTTCTTT